Each of the 20 T cell receptor beta chains below was sequenced from the same sample in a study of OX40 agonist ivuxolimab in advanced cancers. The protocol was immunoSEQ multiplex PCR, while the TCRdb copy is restricted to in-frame clones and leaves out a portion. The profile shows approximately 49,000 clones, 81% of them singletons. Sample: CD4+ or CD8+ T cells sorted from blood, taken in a trial of the OX40 agonist ivuxolimab. The receptors stem from an adult with an advanced solid tumor such as melanoma, head and neck, liver or kidney cancer.

This rearrangement joins TRBV9 to TRBJ2-7; no definite D call. The CDR3 sequence is 16 residues long. Germline V gene sequence: CDR1 SGDLS, CDR2 YYNGEE. The germline V and J ends were trimmed by 0 bases and 0 bases, with 13 bases remaining between them. CDR3 in amino acids: CASSVGSGSGSYEQYF. The CDR3 DNA follows: TGTGCCAGCAGCGTAGGCTCGGGCAGTGGCTCCTACGAGCAGTACTTC. Variable domain in full (rest from reference TRBV9 and TRBJ2-7): DSGVTQTPKHLITATGQRVTLRCSPRSGDLSVYWYQQSLDQGLQFLIQYYNGEERAKGNILERFSAQQFPDLHSELNLSSLELGDSALYFCASSVGSGSGSYEQYFGPGTRLTVT.

The rearrangement uses TRBV19 and TRBJ1-5; D is uncertain. Germline CDR1 and CDR2: LNHDA and SQIVND (reference sequence). V was pared by 1 base and J by 2 bases, with 9 bases between. The CDR3 runs 15 residues. CDR3: CASSIVPLGNQPQHF. In DNA form, the CDR3 reads TGTGCCAGTAGTATAGTACCTTTGGGCAATCAGCCCCAGCATTTT.

The genes are TRBV13 and TRBJ1-5; D unclear. The CDR3 runs to 13 residues. Trimming left V 5 bases short and J 4 bases short, with 9 bases between. Per germline, CDR1 PRHDT and CDR2 FYEKMQ (reference sequence). The CDR3 coding sequence is TGTGCCAGCAGCCCTGGACTTAATCAGCCCCAGCATTTT. Translated: CASSPGLNQPQHF.

The V gene is TRBV5-4, the J gene TRBJ2-1; 9 bases line up with TRBD1. The CDR3 totals 15 residues. Looked up from germline, CDR1 is SGHNT and CDR2 is YYREEE (reference sequence). The ends lost 4 bases at V and 0 bases at J; junction bases unmatched: 2. CDR3 DNA: TGTGCCAGCAGCCGACAGGGGGGCTCCTACAATGAGCAGTTCTTC. Translated: CASSRQGGSYNEQFF.

This clone was detected only once. The rearrangement joins TRBV19 to TRBJ1-1; 8 bases map to TRBD1. The CDR3 has 15 residues. CDR1 LNHDA and CDR2 SQIVND come from the germline V gene (reference sequence). Germline trimming cut 3 bases from V and 2 bases from J; bases unmatched to any gene: 5. The CDR3 sequence: CASSIADRANTEAFF. DNA of the CDR3: TGTGCCAGTAGTATCGCGGACAGGGCAAACACTGAAGCTTTCTTT.

The chain joins TRBV10-3 to TRBJ1-2, with 8 bases aligning to TRBD1. J lost 7 bases, V lost 0 bases, and 19 bases had no gene match. This CDR3 is 19 amino acids long. Per germline, CDR1 ENHRY and CDR2 SYGVKD. The CDR3 DNA reads TGTGCCATCAGTGAGTCGTTAAGCTCTGTCGGGAACAGGGGGTCTGGCTACACCTTC. Protein product: CAISESLSSVGNRGSGYTF.

The chain couples TRBV7-9 to TRBJ2-7, with D perhaps matching TRBD1 (5 bases). From germline, CDR1 is SEHNR and CDR2 FQNEAQ (reference sequence). V shed 3 bases and J shed 6 bases, with 12 bases lying between them. This CDR3 is built from 13 residues. DNA for the CDR3: TGTGCCAGCAGCTTTCTCGACAGAAGCGAGCAGTACTTC. Protein product: CASSFLDRSEQYF.

The chain joins TRBV4-3 to TRBJ2-7, with D tentatively TRBD1 (6 bases). The CDR3 totals 14 residues. Trimming took off 1 base at V and 3 bases at J, with 10 bases between the two ends. The germline V gene has CDR1 LGHNA and CDR2 YSLEER. CDR3 nucleotide sequence: TGCGCCAGCAGCCAAGCTTTGGACAGCTACGAGCAGTACTTC. Translating gives CASSQALDSYEQYF.

This clone came up once. The chain is built from TRBV7-8 and TRBJ2-1; D possibly matches TRBD1 or TRBD2 (5 bases each). The V and J ends lost 0 bases and 3 bases respectively, with 6 bases between them. The CDR3 sequence is 14 residues long. Germline V gene lookup returns CDR1 SGHVS and CDR2 FQNEAQ. DNA of the CDR3: TGTGCCAGCAGCTTAGCGGGGGACTACAATGAGCAGTTCTTC. Translated: CASSLAGDYNEQFF.

V usage is TRBV7-6 and J usage is TRBJ2-1, with D unresolved. CDR1 SGHVS and CDR2 FNYEAQ come from the germline V gene. The CDR3 totals 13 residues. The V and J ends lost 1 base and 7 bases respectively, with 8 bases between them. The CDR3 here is CASSLGIQNEQFF. CDR3 in DNA: TGTGCCAGCAGCTTAGGGATCCAGAATGAGCAGTTCTTC.

The chain links TRBV4-1 to TRBJ2-7, with TRBD1 identical over 7 bases. The CDR3 has 17 residues. Germline trimming cut 3 bases from V and 0 bases from J; bases unmatched to any gene: 11. Germline V gene sequence: CDR1 MGHRA, CDR2 YSYEKL. CDR3 nucleotide sequence: TGCGCCAGCAGCCAGACGGAGAACAGGGGAAGCTCCTACGAGCAGTACTTC. This gives the protein CASSQTENRGSSYEQYF.

The genes are TRBV5-4 and TRBJ2-7; TRBD2 matches 7 bases. The ends lost 1 base at V and 0 bases at J; junction bases unmatched: 4. The CDR3 contains 15 residues. CDR1 and CDR2 (germline): SGHNT, YYREEE (reference sequence). The CDR3 region has the DNA TGTGCCAGCAGCTTGCCGGGGAGGGACTCCTACGAGCAGTACTTC. Translation: CASSLPGRDSYEQYF.

About this clone itself: A much larger clone is a single base away; this may be a read error. The identical CDR3 is also encoded by other nucleotide sequences in the sample. The chain carries TRBV4-3 and TRBJ2-1; D is undetermined. Trimming removed 0 bases from V and 0 bases from J, with 6 bases in between. The CDR3 runs 15 residues. CDR1 LGHNA and CDR2 YSLEER come from the germline V gene. CDR3 sequence reads: CASSQDRSSYNEQFF. The CDR3 bases are TGCGCCAGCAGCCAAGACCGTAGCTCCTACAATGAGCAGTTCTTC.

V usage is TRBV14 and J usage is TRBJ2-5, with 10 bases matching TRBD1. CDR3 length: 17 amino acids. Germline V gene lookup returns CDR1 SGHDN and CDR2 FVKESK. Trimming took 0 bases from V and 4 from J; bases not matched to a gene: 8. The CDR3 protein is CASSQESDRGLGETQYF. The CDR3 DNA sequence: TGTGCCAGCAGCCAAGAGAGCGACAGGGGGCTGGGAGAGACCCAGTACTTC.

The V and J genes are TRBV7-6 and TRBJ2-7; 7 bases line up with TRBD1. Trimming took 1 base from V and 4 from J; bases not matched to a gene: 4. Germline values: CDR1 SGHVS, CDR2 FNYEAQ. This CDR3 has 14 amino acids. CDR3 coding DNA: TGTGCCAGCAGCTTAGGTCCAGGGGGTTACGAGCAGTACTTC. Its translation: CASSLGPGGYEQYF.

The chain uses TRBV27 and TRBJ2-1; 9 bases agree with TRBD1. J was trimmed by 5 bases and V by 7 bases; bases with no gene match: 9. CDR3 length: 15 amino acids. Germline lookup yields CDR1 MNHEY and CDR2 SMNVEV (reference sequence). The CDR3 spells CASTFIGTGNNEQFF. DNA of the CDR3: TGTGCCAGCACCTTTATTGGGACAGGGAACAATGAGCAGTTCTTC.

The chain uses TRBV28 and TRBJ2-1; 7 bases agree with TRBD2. The CDR3 spans 15 residues. Germline lookup yields CDR1 MDHEN and CDR2 SYDVKM. V lost 7 bases and J lost 1; bases outside the gene matches: 7. The CDR3 loop is CASILAGESYNEQFF. CDR3 bases: TGTGCCAGCATTCTTGCGGGGGAATCCTACAATGAGCAGTTCTTC.

V is TRBV7-9 and J is TRBJ2-2; 7 bases match TRBD2. The CDR3 consists of 15 residues. The trim removed 1 base at V and 5 bases at J, leaving 4 bases unmatched. CDR1 SEHNR and CDR2 FQNEAQ come from the germline V gene (reference sequence). The CDR3 is CASSLEGGATGELFF. The DNA for the CDR3 is TGTGCCAGCAGCTTAGAGGGAGGGGCGACCGGGGAGCTGTTTTTT.

This chain uses TRBV7-8 with TRBJ1-1; TRBD1 might be the D (5 bases). This CDR3 is built from 14 residues. Germline assignment: CDR1 SGHVS and CDR2 FQNEAQ. Trimming left V 1 base short and J 4 bases short, with 10 bases between. CDR3 nucleotides: TGTGCCAGCAGCTTAGAGGGGCTGGGCACTGAAGCTTTCTTT. This encodes CASSLEGLGTEAFF.

The chain employs TRBV27 and TRBJ2-2; D is perhaps TRBD1 (5 bases). Germline V CDR1 and CDR2: MNHEY, SMNVEV (reference sequence). This CDR3 is 13 amino acids long. Trimming shortened V by 3 bases and J by 7 bases, and 9 bases separated the two germline ends. CDR3 DNA: TGTGCCAGCAGTTTCGTCCAGGGCGGGGAGCTGTTTTTT. Amino acid sequence: CASSFVQGGELFF.